The source of this T cell receptor (beta chain) is a study of B cell selection in AIRE deficiency. The regulatory T cell sort gate was CD4+CD25hiCD127low/negative. Concerning this clone: Its cognate antigen is unknown.

This table comes from immunoSEQ multiplex PCR, and its TCRdb copy is limited to in-frame clones, with some not included. This sample has over 20,000 clones; around 90% occur once, and the top ten carry about 1.5%. Study-level findings and limits: With only TCRbeta sequenced, less than 45% of shared healthy Treg sequences overlapped Tconv. Shared Treg sequences were biased toward short CDR3s with few non-templated nucleotide insertions. Healthy donors alone shared under 35% of approximately 3,500 Treg sequences; patients alone less than 10%.

The sequenced sample consisted of CD4+CD25+ Tregs sorted from PBMCs. This receptor was taken from a human donor in good health.

The CDR3 nucleotides read TGTGCCAGCAGCCGGCCTACAGGGGGCGTCGGGGAGCTGTTTTTT. Translating gives CASSRPTGGVGELFF. The chain couples TRBV4-2 to TRBJ2-2; TRBD1 aligns across 9 bases. J gave up 7 bases and V 4 bases, and 7 bases lay outside the gene matches. There are 15 residues in the CDR3. Germline-derived CDR1 and CDR2 are LGHNA and YNFKEQ.